This note documents a single TCR beta chain sequence. Antigen unknown. The CDR3 has 14 residues. V lost 5 bases and J lost 3, with 15 bases in between. Germline CDR1 reads GTSNPN; CDR2 reads SVGIG (reference sequence). The data derive from a study of T cell repertoires and HLA-DP antigens. Libraries were prepared by immunoSEQ multiplex PCR; TCRdb keeps only in-frame clonotypes and omits some of them. The sample has approximately 89,000 clones, approximately 86% seen once. The sample was CD4+ T cells from PBMCs. The clonotype originates from a man aged 50 to 60 in good health and CMV-seronegative. This chain links TRBV30 with TRBJ2-3; D might be TRBD1 or TRBD2, each matching 5 bases. For the CDR3, the DNA is TGTGCCTGGGTGTCGGGACCTGGGACAGATACGCAGTATTTT. It translates to CAWVSGPGTDTQYF.